The T cell receptor beta chain under discussion was sequenced for a study of blood T cell repertoires in COVID-19 (dated by TCRdb to about 2020). Turning to the overall study: Samples covering the acute and convalescent phases of COVID-19 were provided by collaborators in the United States, Italy and Spain. The samples were drawn from two sources: the first 160 participants of the ongoing ImmuneRACE study, and 1,254 subjects contributed by 6 global collaborators. Where HLA class I and class II types were available, the types were taken from metadata supplied by the sample provider, not from assay-based typing. The prospective study material was composed of cDNA or gDNA derived from T cells, B-cell-depleted T cells, or PBMCs. Sample metadata almost always included a de-identified subject ID, COVID-19 status, age in years and sex. The repertoires were made available in a free public database intended to serve as a resource for research on the immune response to SARS-CoV-2. Deeply sampled blood TCRbeta repertoires from subjects exposed to, actively infected with, or recovered from COVID-19 were included in the dataset. General conclusions and limits of the study: How much clinical and demographic metadata was included differed by source and by participant, and the metadata was provided uncurated.

As regards this clone: Its antigen target is currently unknown. The input lacks base qualities; no much larger clone sits a single base away.

The CDR3 spans 13 residues, from the cysteine through the phenylalanine. The only DNA kept is the CDR3, 39 bases in frame from the first base. The germline V gene supplies CDR1 SQVTM and CDR2 ANQGSEA. Trimming at the junction amounts to 0 bases on V and 8 bases on J, and the germline ends lie 11 bases apart. TCRbeta CDR3 regions were amplified from genomic DNA by means of the immunoSEQ Assay, a bias-controlled multiplex PCR. The paper's processing steps were these. Within the assay, amplification of reference gene primers was used to estimate how many nucleated cells each sample contained. To quantify the absolute abundance of each unique TCRbeta CDR3 rearrangement, sequence reads were collapsed and filtered. For each sample, productive Simpson clonality was calculated by taking the square root of Simpson's diversity index across productive rearrangements. Sourced from immuneACCESS, this table was stored by TCRdb with only in-frame sequences that have V and J called. A share of the clones is absent; for the studies checked, an unresolved V gene accounts for under half, and the remainder has no known explanation. V and J calls and clone size are those listed in that table; D and trimming were worked out from the DNA. This sample comprises 150,000 to 170,000 clones, approximately 86% of them detected only once. The leading ten clones occupy roughly 0.6% of the sample.

At one collaborating source in Seattle, patients were enrolled during active infection and were followed longitudinally through the course of disease. The collaborating institutions used their own protocols to collect whole blood in K2EDTA tubes. For TCRbeta analysis, collaborators shipped samples in one of three forms: frozen whole blood, isolated PBMCs, or DNA extracted from either of those sample types. Specimen: peripheral blood. This TCR derives from a man aged 55-75 years with COVID-19, enrolled during active disease. The V gene is TRBV29-1 and the J gene is TRBJ2-4; the D segment could be TRBD1, given 5 matching bases. The CDR3 reads as follows: CSVEDKGLDIQYF. The DNA sequence follows: TGCAGCGTTGAAGATAAGGGGTTGGACATTCAGTACTTC. The CDR3, completed at both ends by the reference TRBV29-1 and TRBJ2-4 genes, gives the full variable domain SAVISQKPSRDICQRGTSLTIQCQVDSQVTMMFWYRQQPGQSLTLIATANQGSEATYESGFVIDKFPISRPNLTFSTLTVSNMSPEDSSIYLCSVEDKGLDIQYFGAGTRLSVL.